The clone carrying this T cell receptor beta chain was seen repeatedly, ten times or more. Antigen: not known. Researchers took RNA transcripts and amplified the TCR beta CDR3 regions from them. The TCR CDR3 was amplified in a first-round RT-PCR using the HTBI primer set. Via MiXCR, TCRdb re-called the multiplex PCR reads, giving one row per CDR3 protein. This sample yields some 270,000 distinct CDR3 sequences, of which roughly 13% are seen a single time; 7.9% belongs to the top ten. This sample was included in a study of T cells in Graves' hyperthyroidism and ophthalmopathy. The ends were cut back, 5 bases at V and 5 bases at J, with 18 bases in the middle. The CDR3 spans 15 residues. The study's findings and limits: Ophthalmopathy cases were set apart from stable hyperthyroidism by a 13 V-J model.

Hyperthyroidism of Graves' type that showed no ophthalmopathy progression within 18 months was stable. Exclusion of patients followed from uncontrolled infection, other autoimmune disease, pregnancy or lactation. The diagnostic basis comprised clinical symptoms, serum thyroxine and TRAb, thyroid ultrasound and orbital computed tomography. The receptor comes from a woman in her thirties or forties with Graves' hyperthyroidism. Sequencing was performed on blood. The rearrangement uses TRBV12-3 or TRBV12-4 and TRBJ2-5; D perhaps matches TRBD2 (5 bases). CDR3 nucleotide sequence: TGTGCCAGCAGTCTGTCCCTGGGAGTATCGGAGACCCAGTACTTC. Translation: CASSLSLGVSETQYF.